One sample yielded the 32 T cell receptor beta chains listed below, sequenced in a study of T cells in Graves' hyperthyroidism and ophthalmopathy. Amplification yielded TCR beta CDR3 regions, with RNA transcripts as the source. The TCR CDR3 first-round RT-PCR relied on the HTBI primer set. MiXCR, run by TCRdb on the multiplex PCR reads, gives a single entry per CDR3 protein. The table has 350,000 to 450,000 distinct CDR3 sequences, about 17% seen once; the top ten hold approximately 35%. The sequenced sample was blood. The receptors here all came from a woman aged 25 to 39 with Graves' hyperthyroidism that later progressed to Graves' ophthalmopathy.

This chain connects TRBV7-9 to TRBJ2-5; D gene ambiguous. Trimming pared 5 bases from V and 3 bases from J, leaving 13 bases between. CDR1 is SEHNR, CDR2 FQNEAQ, per germline (reference sequence). The CDR3 consists of 14 residues. DNA of the CDR3: TGTGCCAGCAGCCCCTTCGTTAGGGAAGAGACCCAGTACTTC. Protein: CASSPFVREETQYF.

There are many counts of this clonotype. This rearrangement joins TRBV6-1 to TRBJ1-3; maybe TRBD1 (6 bases). This CDR3 spans 14 amino acids. V lost 5 bases to trimming and J lost 3 bases, with 11 bases between them. Germline loops: CDR1 MNHNS, CDR2 SASEGT. CDR3 in DNA: TGTGCCAGCAGTCCAGGGGAAGGTGGAAACACCATATATTTT. It specifies CASSPGEGGNTIYF.

The rearrangement joins TRBV5-4 to TRBJ1-2, with TRBD1 identical over 7 bases. J gave up 5 bases and V 5 bases, and 9 bases lay outside the gene matches. The CDR3 runs 14 residues. The germline V gene has CDR1 SGHNT and CDR2 YYREEE (reference sequence). The CDR3 reads CASRTGTVFYGYTF. The CDR3 DNA reads as TGTGCCAGCAGGACCGGGACAGTCTTTTATGGCTACACCTTC.

A few counts support this clonotype. The V call is TRBV7-9, the J call TRBJ1-2; no clear D. The CDR3 extends over 14 amino acids. Germline V gives CDR1 SEHNR, CDR2 FQNEAQ (reference sequence). V gave up 2 bases and J gave up 3 bases, with 10 bases separating them. The CDR3 here is CASSLPGFDYGYTF. CDR3 sequence (DNA): TGTGCCAGCAGCTTACCCGGGTTTGACTATGGCTACACCTTC.

The CDR3 loop is CASSSTQGEAGEQYF. Written as DNA, the CDR3 is TGCGCCAGCAGCTCGACACAGGGGGAGGCAGGGGAGCAGTACTTC. The rearrangement joins TRBV5-1 to TRBJ2-7; 8 positions agree with TRBD1. This CDR3 has 15 amino acids. Germline lookup yields CDR1 SGHRS and CDR2 YFSETQ. Trimming took 3 bases from V and 7 from J; bases not matched to a gene: 12.

Comments on this clonotype: Possible read error: a much larger clone is one base away. The V gene is TRBV2, the J gene TRBJ1-5; D unresolved. CDR1 and CDR2 from the germline V gene are SNHLY and FYNNEI. V was cut by 4 bases and J by 5 bases, with 9 bases left in between. CDR3 length: 13 amino acids. The CDR3 loop reads CASSVAKDQPQHF. Here the CDR3 DNA reads TGTGCCAGCAGTGTAGCTAAGGATCAGCCCCAGCATTTT.

A word on this clonotype: Germline is not matched at one junction end, which may reflect a read error. This rearrangement joins TRBV28 to TRBJ2-1; TRBD2 agrees at 7 bases. This CDR3 is built from 16 residues. Per the germline V gene, CDR1 is MDHEN and CDR2 is SYDVKM. CDR3 protein: CASSEISGPAYNEQFF. CDR3 coding DNA: TGCGCCAGCAGTGAGATTAGCGGGCCTGCCTACAATGAGCAGTTCTTC.

The table lists this clonotype with many counts. The J gene is TRBJ2-7, the V gene TRBV3-1; D possibly corresponds to TRBD2 (5 bases). V was clipped by 1 base and J by 1 base, with 5 bases between them. This CDR3 is 13 amino acids long. CDR1 and CDR2 from the germline V gene are LGHDT and YNNKEL (reference sequence). The CDR3 sequence: CASSQAGSYEQYF. The CDR3, as DNA: TGTGCCAGCAGCCAAGCGGGGTCCTACGAGCAGTACTTC.

This sequence joins TRBV29-1 and TRBJ1-2, with a possible D match to TRBD1 (6 bases). Trimming left V 5 bases short and J 8 bases short, with 18 bases between. The CDR3 consists of 13 residues. Germline V gene data show CDR1 as SQVTM and CDR2 as ANQGSEA. The chain's CDR3 is CSVNGGLYHGYTF. The DNA of the CDR3 is TGCAGCGTTAATGGGGGCCTCTATCACGGCTACACCTTC.

The V and J genes are TRBV18 and TRBJ1-5, with a tentative D call TRBD1 (6 bases). Germline CDR1 reads KGHSH; CDR2 reads LQKENI. Trimming removed 0 bases from V and 7 bases from J, with 13 bases in between. CDR3 length: 15 residues. The CDR3 DNA reads as TGTGCCAGCTCACCACCGGGGTGGCAGGGGCAGCCCCAGCATTTT. This gives the protein CASSPPGWQGQPQHF.

This clonotype came up many times. The chain uses TRBV3-1 and TRBJ2-5; 7 bases match TRBD1. Germline CDR1 is LGHDT and CDR2 is YNNKEL (reference sequence). CDR3 size: 15 residues. Losses at the gene ends were 7 bases for V and 4 bases for J; bases not matched to a gene: 12. The DNA for the CDR3 is TGTGCCAGCACCCGACAGGGCCTCTTCACAGAGACCCAGTACTTC. Its protein is CASTRQGLFTETQYF.

This clonotype was seen more than once but under ten times. The rearrangement joins TRBV4-1 to TRBJ2-3; TRBD2 matches at 13 bases. Germline V gene sequence: CDR1 MGHRA, CDR2 YSYEKL. This CDR3 spans 16 amino acids. V was clipped by 4 bases and J by 3 bases; unmatched bases: 4. The CDR3, as DNA: TGCGCCAGCAGCCTGAGACTAGCGGGAGGAACAGATACGCAGTATTTT. Its protein product is CASSLRLAGGTDTQYF.

Only a few counts were recorded for this clonotype. The chain uses TRBV29-1 and TRBJ1-2, with 7 bases lining up with TRBD1. Germline V lookup: CDR1 SQVTM, CDR2 ANQGSEA. This CDR3 is built from 15 residues. V shed 0 bases, J shed 2 bases, and the junction held 6 bases outside the gene matches. CDR3 in amino acids: CSVEDIQGTNYGYTF. The CDR3 region has the DNA TGCAGCGTTGAAGATATACAGGGGACGAACTATGGCTACACCTTC.

In DNA, the CDR3 is TGTGCCAGCGACAGACAATCCAAAGCTTTCTTT. It yields the protein CASDRQSKAFF. J is TRBJ1-1 and V is TRBV2, with a weak D call TRBD1 (5 bases). V gave up 8 bases and J gave up 9 bases, with 13 bases separating them. The CDR3 is made up of 11 amino acids. Germline loops: CDR1 SNHLY, CDR2 FYNNEI.

Turning to this clonotype: An end of the junction differs from the germline gene, which may be a read error. The V and J genes are TRBV3-1 and TRBJ2-7; the D gene is possibly TRBD2 (6 bases). Looked up from germline, CDR1 is LGHDT and CDR2 is YNNKEL (reference sequence). This CDR3 contains 14 residues. CDR3 sequence: CASSRRGNSYEQYF. For the CDR3, the DNA is TGTGCCAGCAGTCGACGGGGGAACTCCTATGAGCAGTACTTC.

This clonotype was counted only a few times. J is TRBJ1-3 and V is TRBV10-3, with TRBD1 matching over 7 bases. The CDR3 is made up of 19 amino acids. Germline V gene lookup returns CDR1 ENHRY and CDR2 SYGVKD. With 4 bases clipped from V and 0 bases from J, the junction kept 15 bases outside the gene matches. The CDR3 sequence is CAISGSLGTDLISGNTIYF. The CDR3 DNA reads as TGTGCCATCAGTGGGTCATTGGGGACAGACCTTATCTCTGGAAACACCATATATTTT.

CDR3 protein: CASSDSGRTEDTQYF. CDR3 DNA: TGTGCCAGCAGTGATAGTGGCAGGACCGAAGATACGCAGTATTTT. The chain has TRBV25-1 and TRBJ2-3; D is unresolved. V lost 3 bases, J lost 5 bases, and 15 bases lay in between. The CDR3 length is 15 residues. Looked up from germline, CDR1 is MGHDK and CDR2 is SYGVNS.

This clonotype was counted a few times. The chain carries TRBV19 and TRBJ1-5, with D uncertain. CDR1 and CDR2 (germline): LNHDA, SQIVND (reference sequence). The CDR3 loop spans 16 amino acids. Between the trimmed V and J ends, which lost 3 bases and 1 base, there was a span of 13 bases. For the CDR3, the DNA is TGTGCCAGTAGTATTGGGTGGGCTAAGAGCAATCAGCCCCAGCATTTT. Its protein product is CASSIGWAKSNQPQHF.

This clonotype appeared many times. This chain uses TRBV5-1 with TRBJ1-6; 7 bases match TRBD1. The CDR3 has 15 amino acids. Germline CDR1 and CDR2: SGHRS and YFSETQ. Germline trimming cut 5 bases from V and 4 bases from J; bases unmatched to any gene: 6. The CDR3 loop reads CASRSGQVYNSPLHF. The CDR3 DNA reads as TGCGCCAGCAGGTCAGGACAGGTTTATAATTCACCCCTCCACTTT.

This chain uses TRBV14 with TRBJ1-1, with D possibly TRBD1 on 6 matching bases. V was cut by 0 bases and J by 2 bases, with 16 bases left in between. Germline assignment: CDR1 SGHDN and CDR2 FVKESK. The CDR3 is 17 amino acids. In nucleotides, the CDR3 is TGTGCCAGCAGCCAAGATGCAGGGGCGGTTGTTAACACTGAAGCTTTCTTT. This encodes CASSQDAGAVVNTEAFF.

This clonotype was detected ten times or more. The rearrangement links TRBV5-1 to TRBJ2-7; a weak D match, TRBD2 (5 bases). V gave up 5 bases and J gave up 6 bases, with 18 bases separating them. The CDR3 consists of 14 residues. Germline loops: CDR1 SGHRS, CDR2 YFSETQ. CDR3 DNA: TGCGCCAGCAGTATTCGAATCGGAGGTTCCGAGCAGTACTTC. Protein product: CASSIRIGGSEQYF.

This clonotype was seen only a few times. The chain has TRBV20-1 and TRBJ1-5; unclear D gene. CDR3 length: 14 residues. V shed 6 bases and J shed 4 bases, with 16 bases lying between them. Germline V gene lookup returns CDR1 DFQATT and CDR2 SNEGSKA (reference sequence). CDR3: CSANTWDRNQPQHF. CDR3 DNA: TGCAGTGCAAATACCTGGGATCGGAATCAGCCCCAGCATTTT.

This clonotype was seen at least ten times. The gene calls are TRBV4-1 and TRBJ1-1, with unresolved D. The CDR3 has 14 amino acids. Trimming took off 0 bases at V and 6 bases at J, with 11 bases between the two ends. Germline-derived CDR1 and CDR2 are MGHRA and YSYEKL. CDR3 in amino acids: CASSQEALGAEAFF. The CDR3 DNA reads as TGCGCCAGCAGCCAAGAAGCTCTTGGGGCTGAAGCTTTCTTT.

The V call is TRBV5-1, the J call TRBJ2-1; TRBD2 aligns across 11 bases. This CDR3 has 18 amino acids. Germline CDR1 SGHRS, CDR2 YFSETQ. With 4 bases clipped from V and 7 bases from J, the junction kept 16 bases outside the gene matches. CDR3 sequence (DNA): TGCGCCAGCAGCAGGACCCACCCCGTAGCGGGAGGGGTGAATGAGCAGTTCTTC. Amino acids: CASSRTHPVAGGVNEQFF.

This chain uses TRBV6-1 with TRBJ2-1; TRBD2 might be the D (5 bases). This CDR3 is built from 16 residues. V lost 1 base and J 9 bases, leaving 19 bases between the germline ends. Per the germline V gene, CDR1 is MNHNS and CDR2 is SASEGT. The CDR3 sequence: CASSEVRAGSGGEQFF. The DNA for the CDR3 is TGTGCCAGCAGTGAAGTAAGGGCGGGTTCCGGAGGTGAGCAGTTCTTC.

This clonotype has a count of ten or more. The chain links TRBV4-1 to TRBJ2-1; 9 nucleotides line up with TRBD1. The J segment lost 4 bases and the V segment lost 0 bases, leaving 7 bases of the junction unmatched. Germline lookup yields CDR1 MGHRA and CDR2 YSYEKL. The CDR3 totals 17 residues. In nucleotides, the CDR3 is TGCGCCAGCAGCCAAGATCCAGGACAGGGGCTGTACAATGAGCAGTTCTTC. It yields the protein CASSQDPGQGLYNEQFF.

This clonotype was detected many times. The chain uses TRBV11-1 and TRBJ2-4, with 7 positions matching TRBD1. Losses at the gene ends were 4 bases for V and 8 bases for J; bases not matched to a gene: 11. In germline, CDR1 is SGHAT, CDR2 FQDESV (reference sequence). The CDR3 loop spans 15 amino acids. The CDR3 spells CASSSQNRGTDIQYF. CDR3 bases: TGTGCCAGCAGCTCCCAAAACAGGGGAACGGACATTCAGTACTTC.

The table lists this clonotype with many counts. The chain joins TRBV28 to TRBJ2-1; D may be TRBD2 (6 bases). V was cut by 0 bases and J by 9 bases, with 15 bases left in between. Germline CDR1 is MDHEN and CDR2 is SYDVKM. The CDR3 contains 15 residues. The CDR3 bases are TGTGCCAGCAGTTTATGGCGGGACCTTTTGCGTGAGCAGTTCTTC. Protein product: CASSLWRDLLREQFF.

Many counts were recorded for this clonotype. The rearrangement uses TRBV20-1 and TRBJ2-3; TRBD2 is a possible D gene (6 bases). The CDR3 is made up of 16 amino acids. V gave up 2 bases and J gave up 4 bases, with 19 bases separating them. Germline CDR1 and CDR2: DFQATT and SNEGSKA (reference sequence). This CDR3 is CSARFQLAGEADTQYF. The CDR3 DNA follows: TGCAGTGCTAGATTTCAACTAGCCGGTGAGGCAGATACGCAGTATTTT.

This chain connects TRBV18 to TRBJ2-2; D is perhaps TRBD1 (6 bases). The CDR3 consists of 17 residues. Between the trimmed V and J ends, which lost 0 bases and 0 bases, there was a span of 11 bases. Germline assignment: CDR1 KGHSH and CDR2 LQKENI. CDR3 loop: CASSPPSRGTNTGELFF. The CDR3 DNA is TGTGCCAGCTCACCACCGTCCAGGGGCACGAACACCGGGGAGCTGTTTTTT.

The genes are TRBV6-1 and TRBJ2-7; D perhaps matches TRBD1 (6 bases). This CDR3 has 14 residues. V shed 7 bases and J shed 1 base, with 14 bases lying between them. Germline V gene sequence: CDR1 MNHNS, CDR2 SASEGT. CDR3 DNA: TGTGCCAGCACCCCGGCAGGGGCTTCCTACGAGCAGTACTTC. Protein product: CASTPAGASYEQYF.

This clonotype was recorded many times. V is TRBV2 and J is TRBJ2-3; the D is unclear. CDR3 size: 14 residues. The ends were cut back, 7 bases at V and 6 bases at J, with 17 bases in the middle. Germline CDR1 is SNHLY and CDR2 is FYNNEI. The CDR3 nucleotides read TGTGCCAGCACTCGCACTTTAAACACGGATACGCAGTATTTT. This translates into CASTRTLNTDTQYF.